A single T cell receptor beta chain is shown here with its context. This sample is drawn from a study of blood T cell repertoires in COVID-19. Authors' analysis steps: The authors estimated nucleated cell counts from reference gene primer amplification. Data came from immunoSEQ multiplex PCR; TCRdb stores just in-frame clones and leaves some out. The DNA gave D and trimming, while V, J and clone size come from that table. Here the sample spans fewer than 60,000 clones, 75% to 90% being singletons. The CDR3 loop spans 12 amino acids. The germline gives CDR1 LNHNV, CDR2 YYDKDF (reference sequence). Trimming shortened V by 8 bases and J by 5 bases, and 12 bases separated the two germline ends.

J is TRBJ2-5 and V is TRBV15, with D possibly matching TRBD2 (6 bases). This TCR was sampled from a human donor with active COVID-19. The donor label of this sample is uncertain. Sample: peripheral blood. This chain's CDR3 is CATGSGSETQYF. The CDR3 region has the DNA TGTGCCACCGGGAGCGGGTCGGAGACCCAGTACTTC. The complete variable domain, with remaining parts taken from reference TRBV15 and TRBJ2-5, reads DAMVIQNPRYQVTQFGKPVTLSCSQTLNHNVMYWYQQKSSQAPKLLFHYYDKDFNNEADTPDNFQSRRPNTSFCFLDIRSPGLGDTAMYLCATGSGSETQYFGPGTRLLVL.